This T cell receptor beta chain emerged from a study of T cell responses to AZD1222 COVID-19 vaccine. Study conclusions and caveats: It should be noted that donors were predominantly white British and more often female, and clonal diversity was possibly underestimated. Spike-specific TCR depth and breadth grew after two AZD1222 doses. Repertoires were collected only later (after the peak T cell response had occurred).

The CDR3 has 14 amino acids. Germline V gene data show CDR1 as LGHNA and CDR2 as YSLEER. The V gene lost 6 bases and the J gene lost 2 bases, with 10 bases spanning the gap. The repertoire was sequenced with immunoSEQ multiplex PCR; TCRdb's copy has only in-frame clones and lacks some. The profile shows 150,000 or so clones, approximately 87% of them singletons. Remarks on this clone: Its antigen is currently unknown.

The source material was peripheral blood, sampled on day 0 of MenACWY control vaccination. This chain joins TRBV4-3 and TRBJ2-2, with D hard to call. This receptor was taken from an adult in good health. The DNA for the CDR3 is TGCGCCAGCAGGCACGATGTTAACACCGGGGAGCTGTTTTTT. Translated, it gives CASRHDVNTGELFF.